This entry features one T cell receptor (beta chain) sequence. This sample was included in a study of monozygotic twins with cystic fibrosis. V shed 7 bases and J shed 7 bases, with 20 bases lying between them. Germline V gene sequence: CDR1 SNHLY, CDR2 FYNNEI. The CDR3 contains 15 residues. Assay used: immunoSEQ multiplex PCR; TCRdb lists only in-frame clones, some missing. The sample includes about 12,000 clones, around 85% of them seen just once. The chain is built from TRBV2 and TRBJ2-1; tentatively, D is TRBD2 (7 bases). The TCR comes from a man aged 18 to 30 with cystic fibrosis. Sequenced sample: blood. For the CDR3, the DNA is TGTGCCAGCAATAGTATAAGGGGGGGCCTGAATGAGCAGTTCTTC. Translated: CASNSIRGGLNEQFF.